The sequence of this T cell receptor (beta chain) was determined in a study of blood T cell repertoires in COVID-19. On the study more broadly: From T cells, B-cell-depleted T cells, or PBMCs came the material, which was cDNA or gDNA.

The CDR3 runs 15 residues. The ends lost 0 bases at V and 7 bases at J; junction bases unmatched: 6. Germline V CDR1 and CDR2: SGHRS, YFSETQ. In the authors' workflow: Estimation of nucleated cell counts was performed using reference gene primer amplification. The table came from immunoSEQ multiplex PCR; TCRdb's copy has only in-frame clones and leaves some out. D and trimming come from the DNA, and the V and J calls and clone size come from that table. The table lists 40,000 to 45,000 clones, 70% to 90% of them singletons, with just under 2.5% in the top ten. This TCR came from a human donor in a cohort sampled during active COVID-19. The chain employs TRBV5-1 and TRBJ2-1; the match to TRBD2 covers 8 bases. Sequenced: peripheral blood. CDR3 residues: CASSLAGLAGNEQFF. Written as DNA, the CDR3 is TGCGCCAGCAGCTTGGCCGGACTAGCTGGAAATGAGCAGTTCTTC. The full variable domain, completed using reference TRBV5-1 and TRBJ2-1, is KAGVTQTPRYLIKTRGQQVTLSCSPISGHRSVSWYQQTPGQGLQFLFEYFSETQRNKGNFPGRFSGRQFSNSRSEMNVSTLELGDSALYLCASSLAGLAGNEQFFGPGTRLTVL.